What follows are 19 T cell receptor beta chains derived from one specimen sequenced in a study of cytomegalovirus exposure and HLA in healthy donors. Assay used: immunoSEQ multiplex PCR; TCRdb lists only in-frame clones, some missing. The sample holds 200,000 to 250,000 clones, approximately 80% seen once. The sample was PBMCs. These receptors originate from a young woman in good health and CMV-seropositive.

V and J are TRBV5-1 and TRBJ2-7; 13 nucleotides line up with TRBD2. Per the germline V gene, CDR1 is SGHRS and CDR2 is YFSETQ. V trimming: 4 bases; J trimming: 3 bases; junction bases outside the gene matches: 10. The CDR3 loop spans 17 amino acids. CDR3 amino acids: CASSRGTSGAAGYEQYF. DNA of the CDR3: TGCGCCAGCAGCCGTGGGACTAGCGGGGCTGCAGGCTACGAGCAGTACTTC. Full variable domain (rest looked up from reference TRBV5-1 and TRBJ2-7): KAGVTQTPRYLIKTRGQQVTLSCSPISGHRSVSWYQQTPGQGLQFLFEYFSETQRNKGNFPGRFSGRQFSNSRSEMNVSTLELGDSALYLCASSRGTSGAAGYEQYFGPGTRLTVT.

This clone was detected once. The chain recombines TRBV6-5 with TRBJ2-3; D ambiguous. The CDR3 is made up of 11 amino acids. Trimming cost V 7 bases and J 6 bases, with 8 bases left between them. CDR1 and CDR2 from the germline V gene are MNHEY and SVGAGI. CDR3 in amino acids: CASTLYDTQYF. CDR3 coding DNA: TGTGCCAGCACCCTCTACGATACGCAGTATTTT.

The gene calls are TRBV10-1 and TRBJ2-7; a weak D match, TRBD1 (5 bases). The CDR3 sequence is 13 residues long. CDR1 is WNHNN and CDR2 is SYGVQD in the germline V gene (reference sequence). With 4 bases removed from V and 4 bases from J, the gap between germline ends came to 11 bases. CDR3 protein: CASSGQRGYEQYF. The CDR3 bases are TGCGCCAGCAGTGGACAAAGGGGATACGAGCAGTACTTC.

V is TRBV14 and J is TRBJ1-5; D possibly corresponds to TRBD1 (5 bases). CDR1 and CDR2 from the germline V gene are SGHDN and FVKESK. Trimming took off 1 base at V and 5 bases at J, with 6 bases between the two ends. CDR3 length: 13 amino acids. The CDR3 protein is CASSQATDQPQHF. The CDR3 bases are TGTGCCAGCAGCCAAGCGACAGATCAGCCCCAGCATTTT.

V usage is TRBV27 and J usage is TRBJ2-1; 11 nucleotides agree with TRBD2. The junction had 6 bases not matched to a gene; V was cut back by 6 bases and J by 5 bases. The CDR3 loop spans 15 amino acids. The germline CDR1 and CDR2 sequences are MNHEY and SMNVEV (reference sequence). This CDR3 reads CASRTSGIWHNEQFF. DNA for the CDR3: TGTGCCAGCAGGACTAGCGGGATTTGGCACAATGAGCAGTTCTTC.

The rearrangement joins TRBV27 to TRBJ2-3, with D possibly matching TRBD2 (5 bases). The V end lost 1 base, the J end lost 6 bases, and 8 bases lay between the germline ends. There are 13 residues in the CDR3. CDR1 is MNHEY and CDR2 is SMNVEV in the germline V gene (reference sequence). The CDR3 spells CASSLWTFDTQYF. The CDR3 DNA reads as TGTGCCAGCAGTTTATGGACTTTCGATACGCAGTATTTT.

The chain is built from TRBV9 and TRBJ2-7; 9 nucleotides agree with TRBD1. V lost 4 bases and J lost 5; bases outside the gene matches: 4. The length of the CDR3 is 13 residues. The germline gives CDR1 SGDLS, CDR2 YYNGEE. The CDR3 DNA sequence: TGTGCCAGCAGCACGGACAGGGGCGACGAGCAGTACTTC. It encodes CASSTDRGDEQYF.

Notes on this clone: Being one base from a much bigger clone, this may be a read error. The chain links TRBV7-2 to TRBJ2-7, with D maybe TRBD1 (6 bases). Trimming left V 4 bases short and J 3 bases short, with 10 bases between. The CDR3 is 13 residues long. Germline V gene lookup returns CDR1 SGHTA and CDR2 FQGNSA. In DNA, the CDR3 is TGTGCCAGCAGCTCGGACAGCCTCTACGAGCAGTACTTC. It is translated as CASSSDSLYEQYF.

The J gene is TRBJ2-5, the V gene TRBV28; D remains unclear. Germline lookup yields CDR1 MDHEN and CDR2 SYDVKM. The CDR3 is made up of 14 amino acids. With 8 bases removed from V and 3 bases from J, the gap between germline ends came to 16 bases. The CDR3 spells CASGRRVLEETQYF. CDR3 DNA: TGTGCCAGCGGCCGTAGGGTCTTGGAAGAGACCCAGTACTTC.

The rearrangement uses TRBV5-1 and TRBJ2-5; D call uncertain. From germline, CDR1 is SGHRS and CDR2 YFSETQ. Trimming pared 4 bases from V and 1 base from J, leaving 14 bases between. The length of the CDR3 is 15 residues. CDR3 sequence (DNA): TGCGCCAGCAGCCAACGCCGGGCGATCCAAGAGACCCAGTACTTC. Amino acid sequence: CASSQRRAIQETQYF.

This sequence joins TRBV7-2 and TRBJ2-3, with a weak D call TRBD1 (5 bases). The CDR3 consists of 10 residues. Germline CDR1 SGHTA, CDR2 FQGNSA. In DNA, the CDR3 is TGTGCAGTAGGGGAAGATACGCAGTATTTT. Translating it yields CAVGEDTQYF.

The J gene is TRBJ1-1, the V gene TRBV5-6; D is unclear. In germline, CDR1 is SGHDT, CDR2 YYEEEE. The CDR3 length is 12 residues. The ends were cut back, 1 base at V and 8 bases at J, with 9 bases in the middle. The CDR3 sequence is CASSLWSEEAFF. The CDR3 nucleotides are TGTGCCAGCAGCTTGTGGAGCGAGGAAGCTTTCTTT.

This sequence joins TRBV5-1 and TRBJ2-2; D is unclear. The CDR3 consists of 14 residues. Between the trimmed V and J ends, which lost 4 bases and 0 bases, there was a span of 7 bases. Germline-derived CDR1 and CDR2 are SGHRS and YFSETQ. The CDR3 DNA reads TGCGCCAGCAGCGTAACAGCGAACACCGGGGAGCTGTTTTTT. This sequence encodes CASSVTANTGELFF.

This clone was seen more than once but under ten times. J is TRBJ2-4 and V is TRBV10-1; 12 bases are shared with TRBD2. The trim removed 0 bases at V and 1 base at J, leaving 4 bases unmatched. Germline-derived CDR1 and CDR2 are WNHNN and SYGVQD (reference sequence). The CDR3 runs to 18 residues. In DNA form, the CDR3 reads TGCGCCAGCAGTGAGTCGACTAGCGGGAGTATTGCCAAAAACATTCAGTACTTC. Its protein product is CASSESTSGSIAKNIQYF.

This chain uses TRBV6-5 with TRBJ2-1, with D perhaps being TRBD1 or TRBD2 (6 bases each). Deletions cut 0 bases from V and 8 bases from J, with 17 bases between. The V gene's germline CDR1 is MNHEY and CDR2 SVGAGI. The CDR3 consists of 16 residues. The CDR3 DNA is TGTGCCAGCAGTTACTCGGGTAGGGGGGAACGGTATGAGCAGTTCTTC. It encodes CASSYSGRGERYEQFF.

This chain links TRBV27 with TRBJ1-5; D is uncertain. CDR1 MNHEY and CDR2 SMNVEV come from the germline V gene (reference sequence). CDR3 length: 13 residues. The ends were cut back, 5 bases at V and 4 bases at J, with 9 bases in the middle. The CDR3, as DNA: TGTGCCAGCAGTCGCAGTGGGAATCAGCCCCAGCATTTT. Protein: CASSRSGNQPQHF.

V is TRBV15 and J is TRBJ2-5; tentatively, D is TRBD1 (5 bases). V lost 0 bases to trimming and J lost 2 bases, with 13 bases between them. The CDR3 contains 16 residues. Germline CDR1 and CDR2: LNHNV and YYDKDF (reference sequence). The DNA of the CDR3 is TGTGCCACCAGCAGAGATGCATTTCAGGGACAAGAGACCCAGTACTTC. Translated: CATSRDAFQGQETQYF.

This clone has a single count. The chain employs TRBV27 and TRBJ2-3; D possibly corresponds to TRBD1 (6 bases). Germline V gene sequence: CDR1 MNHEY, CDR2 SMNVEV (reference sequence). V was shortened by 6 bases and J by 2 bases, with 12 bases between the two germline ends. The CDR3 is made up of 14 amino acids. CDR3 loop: CASRKDSNTDTQYF. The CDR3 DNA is TGTGCCAGCAGAAAGGACAGCAACACAGATACGCAGTATTTT.

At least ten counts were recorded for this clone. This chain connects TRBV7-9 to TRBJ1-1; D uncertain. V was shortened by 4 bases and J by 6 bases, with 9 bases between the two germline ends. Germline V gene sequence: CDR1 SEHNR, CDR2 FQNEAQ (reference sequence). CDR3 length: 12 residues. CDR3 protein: CASSWGASEAFF. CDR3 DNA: TGTGCCAGCAGCTGGGGAGCCTCTGAAGCTTTCTTT.